Detailed here is one TCR beta chain. The data were obtained in a study of Graves' ophthalmopathy and Graves' hyperthyroidism. RNA transcripts provided the template for amplifying TCR beta CDR3 regions. HTBI-primed RT-PCR formed the first round, and a multiplex PCR formed the second. Each CDR3 protein is one row after TCRdb ran MiXCR on the multiplex PCR reads. This sample has about 700,000 distinct CDR3 sequences, with about 44% found just once. The V gene's germline CDR1 is LNHNV and CDR2 YYDKDF (reference sequence). Trimming at V came to 1 base and at J to 8 bases, leaving 6 bases not matched to a gene. This CDR3 spans 15 amino acids.

Sequenced sample: peripheral blood. The TCR originated in an adult man with Graves' ophthalmopathy. The rearrangement uses TRBV15 and TRBJ1-2; 11 bases agree with TRBD1. CDR3: CATSRGTGGFEGYTF. CDR3 nucleotides: TGTGCCACCAGCAGAGGGACAGGGGGCTTCGAGGGCTACACCTTC.